This T cell receptor beta chain was sequenced during a study of blood T cell repertoires in COVID-19. Study in general: Sample material is recorded as cDNA or gDNA derived from T cells, B-cell-depleted T cells, or PBMCs.

Measured with immunoSEQ multiplex PCR; TCRdb has only the in-frame clones, and not every one. The sample has under 85,000 clones; 83% are singletons. CDR3 length: 16 amino acids. The V and J ends lost 6 bases and 7 bases, in that order; junction bases with no gene match: 14. CDR1 MDHEN and CDR2 SYDVKM come from the germline V gene. The sequence was collected from a man older than 75 with active or convalescent COVID-19. The chain combines TRBV28 with TRBJ2-1, with 8 bases aligning to TRBD2. Sequences were obtained from peripheral blood. In nucleotides, the CDR3 is TGTGCCAGCAGCCCTGGGACTAGTTTGGCCAAAAATGAGCAGTTCTTC. Translation: CASSPGTSLAKNEQFF.